The 17 T cell receptor beta chains in this list originate from one sample, sequenced in a study of T cell clonality in common variable immunodeficiency. Whole-study findings and limits: Common variable immunodeficiency TCR beta sequences reportedly had fewer deletions and N-nucleotide insertions.

These receptors have no known antigen. Sequencing used immunoSEQ multiplex PCR; TCRdb keeps in-frame clones, though not all of them. This sample has tens of thousands of clones, each found more than once. Source material: peripheral blood mononuclear cells. Receptors originate from a human donor with common variable immunodeficiency.

This clone was seen repeatedly, ten times or more. Read coverage stops 3 residues before the CDR3 terminus; the germline J gene supplies the remainder. The V gene is TRBV30, the J gene TRBJ2-5; no reliable D call. Germline lookup yields CDR1 GTSNPN and CDR2 SVGIG (reference sequence). The CDR3 is 13 amino acids. V gave up 0 bases and J gave up 2 bases, with 7 bases separating them. CDR3 region: CAWSVQFQETQYF. The CDR3 bases that were read are TGTGCCTGGAGTGTACAGTTTCAAGAGACC.

This clone occurred many times. The CDR3 end falls 3 residues outside the read, so it is completed with the germline J gene. The chain is built from TRBV6-1 and TRBJ2-3, with D perhaps matching TRBD1 (5 bases). Per the germline V gene, CDR1 is MNHNS and CDR2 is SASEGT. The CDR3 has 14 amino acids. Deletions cut 3 bases from V and 1 base from J, with 8 bases between. The CDR3 loop reads CASSDRVRTDTQYF. The CDR3 bases that were read are TGTGCCAGCAGTGACAGGGTACGCACAGATACG.

This clone was seen at least ten times. The sequence runs out 3 residues before the end of the CDR3; the remainder is reconstructed from the germline J gene. The chain couples TRBV18 to TRBJ2-7, with 11 bases fitting TRBD2. Germline-derived CDR1 and CDR2 are KGHSH and LQKENI. The CDR3 spans 18 residues. V gave up 3 bases and J gave up 3 bases; unmatched junction bases: 13. CDR3 loop: CASSPLVVTSGGRYEQYF. The sequenced part of the CDR3 DNA is TGTGCCAGCTCACCCCTGGTCGTCACTAGCGGGGGCCGCTACGAG.

This clone was counted ten times or more. The read gets to within 3 residues of the CDR3 end, and the germline J gene fills in the rest. The chain couples TRBV6-2 or TRBV6-3 to TRBJ1-1, with no clear D. Germline CDR1 MNHEY, CDR2 SVGEGT. The CDR3 covers 13 residues. V lost 7 bases to trimming and J lost 3 bases, with 12 bases between them. The sequenced CDR3 bases are TGTGCCAGCACACGGGTGTGGGACACTGAA. Translation: CASTRVWDTE. The full CDR3 sequence reads CASTRVWDTEAFF.

Many counts were recorded for this clone. The read gets to within 3 residues of the CDR3 end, and the germline J gene fills in the rest. This chain links TRBV13 with TRBJ1-2; 7 bases line up with TRBD1. Germline trimming cut 4 bases from V and 5 bases from J; bases unmatched to any gene: 10. The CDR3 totals 15 residues. The germline V gene encodes CDR1 PRHDT and CDR2 FYEKMQ (reference sequence). The part of the CDR3 DNA that was read is TGTGCCAGCAGCTCCGGGACAGTGAGAGGGTATGGC. It codes for CASSSGTVRGYG. The CDR3 reads in full as CASSSGTVRGYGYTF.

This clone was found many times. The read stops 3 residues short of the end of the CDR3; the missing end is completed from the germline J gene. The chain joins TRBV30 to TRBJ2-5; 9 bases align to TRBD1. Trimming at V came to 1 base and at J to 4 bases, leaving 13 bases not matched to a gene. The CDR3 is made up of 17 amino acids. Germline-derived CDR1 and CDR2 are GTSNPN and SVGIG (reference sequence). The chain's CDR3 is CAWSGSPGQGASETQYF. CDR3 bases read: TGTGCCTGGAGTGGATCCCCGGGACAGGGTGCGTCAGAGACC.

Comments on this clone: The read halts 3 residues ahead of the CDR3 end, with the missing end drawn from the germline J gene. This chain joins TRBV6-1 and TRBJ1-5; no reliable D call. The V gene lost 3 bases and the J gene lost 0 bases, with 3 bases spanning the gap. Germline CDR1 and CDR2: MNHNS and SASEGT. The CDR3 runs to 13 residues. CDR3 DNA, as far as it was read: TGTGCCAGCAGTGACGTTAGCAATCAGCCC. Amino acids: CASSDVSNQP. The entire CDR3 protein is CASSDVSNQPQHF.

This clone was observed at least ten times. The read comes to an end 3 residues before the CDR3 does, leaving the germline J gene to fill in the end. V is TRBV7-2 and J is TRBJ2-7; 10 bases align to TRBD2. Germline CDR1 and CDR2: SGHTA and FQGNSA. The CDR3 extends over 15 amino acids. Losses at the gene ends were 4 bases for V and 2 bases for J; bases not matched to a gene: 5. The CDR3 reads CASSSSSGGAYEQYF. The CDR3 bases that were read are TGTGCCAGCAGCTCCTCCAGCGGGGGGGCCTACGAG.

This clone was picked up many times. The read terminates 3 residues before the CDR3 end, so the remaining end is supplied by the germline J gene. J is TRBJ2-7 and V is TRBV6-2 or TRBV6-3, with D possibly being TRBD1 (5 bases). V lost 7 bases to trimming and J lost 0 bases, with 16 bases between them. Germline CDR1 is MNHEY and CDR2 is SVGEGT. This CDR3 is built from 15 residues. CDR3 DNA, as far as it was read: TGTGCCAGCACCCTACAGGCAAGCAGCTCCTACGAG. Its protein is CASTLQASSSYE. The whole CDR3 protein reads CASTLQASSSYEQYF.

At least ten counts were recorded for this clone. The CDR3 goes on 3 residues after the read ends, and that part is filled in from the germline J gene. The V gene is TRBV30, the J gene TRBJ1-1; no reliable D call. From germline, CDR1 is GTSNPN and CDR2 SVGIG (reference sequence). The CDR3 loop spans 13 amino acids. Trimming took 5 bases from V and 3 from J, leaving 13 bases between them. The chain's CDR3 is CAWAGFRDTEAFF. The sequenced part of the CDR3 DNA is TGTGCCTGGGCGGGCTTCCGGGACACTGAA.

This clone showed up many times. From the germline J gene comes the end of the CDR3, since the read stops 3 residues before it. The chain carries TRBV7-2 and TRBJ1-4; D remains unclear. V lost 5 bases and J lost 8, with 12 bases in between. Germline V gives CDR1 SGHTA, CDR2 FQGNSA. The CDR3 is 13 residues long. CDR3 residues: CASSQERQEKLFF. The sequenced CDR3 bases are TGTGCCAGCAGCCAAGAGAGGCAGGAAAAA.

The table lists this clone with many counts. Read data end 3 residues before the CDR3 end; the end is taken from the germline J gene. This rearrangement joins TRBV7-2 to TRBJ1-5; the D gene is possibly TRBD1 (6 bases). CDR3 length: 15 residues. Trimming took 1 base from V and 7 from J, leaving 14 bases between them. CDR1 and CDR2 from the germline V gene are SGHTA and FQGNSA. The part of the CDR3 DNA that was read is TGTGCCAGCAGCTTAGTAAGTGGCCAGGGGCAGCCC. It is translated as CASSLVSGQGQP. The whole CDR3 reads CASSLVSGQGQPQHF. Drawing the rest from reference TRBV7-2 and TRBJ1-5, the complete variable domain is GAGVSQSPSNKVTEKGKDVELRCDPISGHTALYWYRQSLGQGLEFLIYFQGNSAPDKSGLPSDRFSAERTGGSVSTLTIQRTQQEDSAVYLCASSLVSGQGQPQHFGDGTRLSIL.

This clone was observed many times. Incomplete CDR3 DNA: TGTGCCAGCAGCTCCCAACCGGACAGCCACGAG. Translation gives CASSSQPDSHE. The complete CDR3 reads CASSSQPDSHEQYF. The V gene is TRBV7-6, the J gene TRBJ2-7, with TRBD1 as a possible D gene (6 bases). The observed sequence ends 3 residues before the CDR3 terminus, with the missing tail filled in from the germline J gene. This CDR3 region has 14 residues. Between the trimmed V and J ends, which lost 4 bases and 5 bases, there was a span of 15 bases. The germline V gene encodes CDR1 SGHVS and CDR2 FNYEAQ.

This clone was found a few times. Sequencing ends 3 residues short of the CDR3 end; the germline J gene provides the rest. The chain carries TRBV5-1 and TRBJ2-7; a possible D gene is TRBD2 (6 bases). Germline loops: CDR1 SGHRS, CDR2 YFSETQ. V dropped 0 bases and J dropped 3 bases, with 13 bases sitting between them. The CDR3 length is 15 residues. CDR3 bases read: TGCGCCAGCAGCTTGGGGGCTAGCGCGGTCTACGAG. As protein: CASSLGASAVYE. The full-length CDR3 reads as CASSLGASAVYEQYF.

This clone was detected many times. The CDR3 extends 3 residues past the end of the read, so its final part is completed from the germline J gene. The chain couples TRBV5-5 to TRBJ2-5; tentatively, D is TRBD1 (5 bases). Trimming took off 0 bases at V and 3 bases at J, with 9 bases between the two ends. Germline V gives CDR1 SGHKS, CDR2 YYEKEE (reference sequence). This CDR3 spans 14 amino acids. CDR3: CASSLAGKKETQYF. CDR3 DNA (partial): TGTGCCAGCAGCTTGGCAGGGAAGAAAGAGACC.

The sample holds a few counts of this clone. The read stops 3 residues short of the end of the CDR3; the missing end is completed from the germline J gene. This sequence joins TRBV2 and TRBJ2-3; 9 bases align to TRBD2. CDR3 length: 19 residues. V shed 2 bases, J shed 0 bases, and the junction held 12 bases outside the gene matches. CDR1 and CDR2 (germline): SNHLY, FYNNEI. CDR3 loop: CASSEPTGLASDSTDTQYF. CDR3 bases read: TGTGCCAGCAGTGAACCTACGGGACTAGCCTCCGATAGCACAGATACG.

In regard to this clone: The missing CDR3 end, 3 residues past where the read stops, is filled in from the germline J gene. This chain connects TRBV2 to TRBJ2-3, with TRBD2 matching over 8 bases. Germline lookup yields CDR1 SNHLY and CDR2 FYNNEI. J lost 6 bases, V lost 4 bases, and 15 bases had no gene match. This CDR3 is built from 17 residues. CDR3 DNA (partial): TGTGCCAGCAGTGGGAAACCGGGACTAGAGGGAATGGATACG. Translating it yields CASSGKPGLEGMDT. From start to end, the CDR3 is CASSGKPGLEGMDTQYF. Filled out from reference TRBV2 and TRBJ2-3, the complete variable domain reads EPEVTQTPSHQVTQMGQEVILRCVPISNHLYFYWYRQILGQKVEFLVSFYNNEISEKSEIFDDQFSVERPDGSNFTLKIRSTKLEDSAMYFCASSGKPGLEGMDTQYFGPGTRLTVL.